This entry lists 19 T cell receptor beta chains sequenced from one sample in a study of T-cell memory formation after mild COVID-19. MiXCR, applied by TCRdb to the 5' RACE reads, yields one record per CDR3 protein. The sample carries around 250,000 distinct CDR3 sequences, 8% to 9.5% recorded once. Sequenced: PBMCs or a T cell subset sorted from them (not recorded which). Receptor source: a man aged 18-30 years who had mild COVID-19 (a few samples of this study predate the infection). Cell type and time point are not known.

In this sample, this clonotype turned up a few times. The chain links TRBV7-2 to TRBJ2-5; D is tentatively TRBD1 or TRBD2 (6 bases each). V was pared by 1 base and J by 2 bases, with 11 bases between. This CDR3 contains 15 residues. Germline lookup yields CDR1 SGHTA and CDR2 FQGNSA. The CDR3 is CASSLGRGWQETQYF. CDR3 DNA sequence: TGTGCCAGCAGCTTAGGGAGGGGGTGGCAAGAGACCCAGTACTTC.

This clonotype was picked up a small number of times. This chain uses TRBV11-2 with TRBJ2-3; the D is unclear. CDR1 and CDR2 from the germline V gene are SGHAT and FQNNGV. The CDR3 covers 15 residues. V gave up 8 bases and J gave up 0 bases, with 15 bases separating them. The CDR3 sequence is CASSPRGRSTDTQYF. The CDR3 bases are TGTGCCAGCTCCCCCCGCGGACGAAGCACAGATACGCAGTATTTT.

This clonotype occurred a few times. This chain connects TRBV7-8 to TRBJ1-1, with TRBD1 as a possible D gene (6 bases). Germline V CDR1 and CDR2: SGHVS, FQNEAQ. Trimming stripped 5 bases from V and 1 base from J, with 8 bases between. This CDR3 is 13 amino acids long. CDR3 sequence (DNA): TGTGCCAGCAGCAGGACAGAGAACACTGAAGCTTTCTTT. It encodes CASSRTENTEAFF.

The rearrangement links TRBV15 to TRBJ2-1; 7 nucleotides agree with TRBD1. V was pared by 6 bases and J by 2 bases, with 4 bases of the junction left unmatched. The CDR3 is 14 amino acids. The germline CDR1 and CDR2 sequences are LNHNV and YYDKDF (reference sequence). Here the CDR3 reads CATRGRGTYNEQFF. The DNA for the CDR3 is TGTGCCACCAGAGGCAGGGGGACCTACAATGAGCAGTTCTTC. The full variable domain, completed using reference TRBV15 and TRBJ2-1, is DAMVIQNPRYQVTQFGKPVTLSCSQTLNHNVMYWYQQKSSQAPKLLFHYYDKDFNNEADTPDNFQSRRPNTSFCFLDIRSPGLGDTAMYLCATRGRGTYNEQFFGPGTRLTVL.

The CDR3 spells CASSPPHTEAFF. The CDR3 bases are TGTGCCAGCTCACCACCCCATACTGAAGCTTTCTTT. This chain connects TRBV18 to TRBJ1-1; D is unresolved. This CDR3 has 12 residues. V was clipped by 0 bases and J by 5 bases, with 4 bases between them. Germline V gene lookup returns CDR1 KGHSH and CDR2 LQKENI.

At least ten counts were recorded for this clonotype. The genes are TRBV20-1 and TRBJ2-1; no reliable D call. The CDR3 has 13 amino acids. Trimming cost V 5 bases and J 8 bases, with 16 bases left between them. CDR1 DFQATT and CDR2 SNEGSKA come from the germline V gene (reference sequence). The chain's CDR3 is CSAPNGVTDEQFF. CDR3 in DNA: TGCAGTGCTCCTAACGGTGTCACGGATGAGCAGTTCTTC.

The chain carries TRBV23-1 and TRBJ1-3; 7 bases match TRBD1. TRBV23-1 is identified as an open reading frame with a role that is uncertain. V lost 2 bases, J lost 2 bases, and 12 bases stayed unmatched. This CDR3 is built from 18 residues. The CDR3 DNA sequence: TGCGCCAGCAGTCAAGCCATACAGGGGATACGGCCTGGAAACACCATATATTTT. This encodes CASSQAIQGIRPGNTIYF.

The gene calls are TRBV5-1 and TRBJ2-4; maybe TRBD1 (6 bases). CDR1 is SGHRS, CDR2 YFSETQ, per germline. Trimming pared 6 bases from V and 5 bases from J, leaving 12 bases between. The CDR3 runs 13 residues. CDR3 sequence reads: CASTPSGENIQYF. The CDR3 region has the DNA TGCGCCAGCACCCCGTCAGGGGAAAACATTCAGTACTTC.

The chain couples TRBV23-1 to TRBJ2-7; 7 nucleotides line up with TRBD2. TRBV23-1 is annotated as an ORF whose role is uncertain. The CDR3 totals 13 residues. Trimming at V came to 0 bases and at J to 7 bases, leaving 3 bases not matched to a gene. CDR3 DNA: TGCGCCAGCAGTCAATCGACAGCGGGGGAGCAGTACTTC. This codes for CASSQSTAGEQYF.

The CDR3 DNA is TGTGCCAGCAGCCGATGGGGGGCATCGGGGGCCAACGTCCTGACTTTC. Translation: CASSRWGASGANVLTF. This rearrangement joins TRBV5-4 to TRBJ2-6; D possibly uses TRBD1 or TRBD2 (6 bases each). There are 16 residues in the CDR3. CDR1 is SGHNT and CDR2 is YYREEE in the germline V gene (reference sequence). Between the trimmed V and J ends, which lost 4 bases and 4 bases, there was a span of 15 bases.

This clonotype was counted a few times. V usage is TRBV18 and J usage is TRBJ1-3; maybe TRBD1 (5 bases). With 2 bases removed from V and 0 bases from J, the gap between germline ends came to 11 bases. Germline V gives CDR1 KGHSH, CDR2 LQKENI. The CDR3 is 16 amino acids. In nucleotides, the CDR3 is TGTGCCAGCTCACCAGAAGCAGGGAACTCTGGAAACACCATATATTTT. This sequence encodes CASSPEAGNSGNTIYF. The full variable domain, completed using reference TRBV18 and TRBJ1-3, is NAGVMQNPRHLVRRRGQEARLRCSPMKGHSHVYWYRQLPEEGLKFMVYLQKENIIDESGMPKERFSAEFPKEGPSILRIQQVVRGDSAAYFCASSPEAGNSGNTIYFGEGSWLTVV.

This clonotype came up a few times. The V and J genes are TRBV4-1 and TRBJ2-7; a weak D match, TRBD2 (6 bases). Germline V gives CDR1 MGHRA, CDR2 YSYEKL. V was shortened by 1 base and J by 5 bases, with 15 bases between the two germline ends. The CDR3 is 15 amino acids. CDR3 amino acids: CASSQGPGDRHEQYF. In DNA form, the CDR3 reads TGCGCCAGCAGCCAAGGACCGGGGGATCGTCACGAGCAGTACTTC.

This clonotype occurred a few times. This chain connects TRBV18 to TRBJ1-5; 8 bases match TRBD1. Per germline, CDR1 KGHSH and CDR2 LQKENI. J was trimmed by 7 bases and V by 3 bases; bases with no gene match: 8. The CDR3 is 15 residues long. CDR3 loop: CASSPGQGQWQPQHF. In DNA form, the CDR3 reads TGTGCCAGCTCACCCGGACAGGGACAGTGGCAGCCCCAGCATTTT. The full variable domain, with the rest looked up from reference TRBV18 and TRBJ1-5, is NAGVMQNPRHLVRRRGQEARLRCSPMKGHSHVYWYRQLPEEGLKFMVYLQKENIIDESGMPKERFSAEFPKEGPSILRIQQVVRGDSAAYFCASSPGQGQWQPQHFGDGTRLSIL.

The chain is built from TRBV4-3 and TRBJ2-1; 14 bases agree with TRBD2. The CDR3 contains 20 residues. The V gene end was trimmed by 3 bases and the J gene end by 5 bases; junction bases not matched to a gene: 15. In germline, CDR1 is LGHNA, CDR2 YSLEER. This CDR3 reads CASSQTSWGLAGARNNEQFF. The CDR3 region has the DNA TGCGCCAGCAGCCAGACCTCGTGGGGACTAGCGGGGGCGCGAAACAATGAGCAGTTCTTC.

The sample holds many counts of this clonotype. The V gene is TRBV7-3, the J gene TRBJ2-3; TRBD2 might be the D (6 bases). The length of the CDR3 is 15 residues. V was trimmed by 5 bases and J by 0 bases, leaving 12 bases between them. Germline CDR1 reads SGHTA; CDR2 reads FQGTGA. The CDR3 DNA sequence: TGTGCCAGCAGCCCTCGGGGGTCTAGCACAGATACGCAGTATTTT. Amino acids: CASSPRGSSTDTQYF.

The chain combines TRBV12-3 or TRBV12-4 with TRBJ2-5; 7 bases agree with TRBD2. This CDR3 has 13 amino acids. The V and J ends lost 5 bases and 8 bases, in that order; junction bases with no gene match: 8. This chain's CDR3 is CASSGRTSGTQYF. The CDR3, as DNA: TGTGCCAGCAGTGGGAGGACTAGTGGTACCCAGTACTTC.

In this sample, this clonotype turned up many times. V is TRBV5-1 and J is TRBJ2-5, with TRBD2 identical over 10 bases. Germline CDR1 is SGHRS and CDR2 is YFSETQ. The CDR3 spans 15 residues. With 0 bases clipped from V and 3 bases from J, the junction kept 2 bases outside the gene matches. The chain's CDR3 is CASSLASGGEETQYF. For the CDR3, the DNA is TGCGCCAGCAGCTTGGCTAGCGGGGGAGAAGAGACCCAGTACTTC.

The table lists this clonotype with a few counts. V and J are TRBV9 and TRBJ2-1; tentative D call: TRBD2 (6 bases). V was shortened by 4 bases and J by 2 bases, with 19 bases between the two germline ends. Germline loops: CDR1 SGDLS, CDR2 YYNGEE. The CDR3 spans 17 residues. CDR3 coding DNA: TGTGCCAGCAGCCCACTTGGGAGGAACGGAGCCTACAATGAGCAGTTCTTC. It specifies CASSPLGRNGAYNEQFF.

This clonotype has just a few counts. The chain carries TRBV7-2 and TRBJ1-6; D unresolved. Deletions cut 5 bases from V and 10 bases from J, with 15 bases between. Germline lookup yields CDR1 SGHTA and CDR2 FQGNSA. This CDR3 spans 14 amino acids. The CDR3 protein is CASSPSGSRSPLHF. The CDR3, as DNA: TGTGCCAGCAGCCCGTCAGGAAGTAGGTCACCCCTCCACTTT.